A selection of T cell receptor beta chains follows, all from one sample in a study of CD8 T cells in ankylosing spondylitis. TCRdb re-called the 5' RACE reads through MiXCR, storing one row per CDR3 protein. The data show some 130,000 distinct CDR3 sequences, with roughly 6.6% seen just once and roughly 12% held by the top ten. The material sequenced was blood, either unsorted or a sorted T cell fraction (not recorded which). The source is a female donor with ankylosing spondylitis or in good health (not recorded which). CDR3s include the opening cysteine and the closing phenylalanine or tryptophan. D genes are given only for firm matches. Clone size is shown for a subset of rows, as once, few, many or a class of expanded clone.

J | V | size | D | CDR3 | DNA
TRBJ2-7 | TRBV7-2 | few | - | CASSLYRQYEQYF | TGTGCCAGCAGCTTATATAGACAGTACGAGCAGTACTTC
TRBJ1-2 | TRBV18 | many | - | CASSPGTDFNYGYTF | TGTGCCAGCTCCCCCGGGACGGATTTTAACTATGGCTACACCTTC
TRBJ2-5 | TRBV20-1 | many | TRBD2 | CSASNGGGAGQETQYF | TGCAGTGCTAGTAACGGCGGGGGGGCTGGCCAAGAGACCCAGTACTTC
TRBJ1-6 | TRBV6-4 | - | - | CASSESGENSPLHF | TGTGCCAGCAGTGAGTCAGGGGAGAATTCACCCCTCCACTTT
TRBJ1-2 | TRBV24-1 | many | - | CATSEGDGYTF | TGTGCCACCAGTGAGGGGGATGGCTACACCTTC
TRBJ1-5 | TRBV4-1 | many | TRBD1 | CASSQGLTGGNQPQHF | TGCGCCAGCAGCCAAGGGCTGACAGGGGGCAATCAGCCCCAGCATTTT
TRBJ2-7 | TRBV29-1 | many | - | CSVETGAKYEQYF | TGCAGCGTTGAAACGGGGGCAAAATACGAGCAGTACTTC
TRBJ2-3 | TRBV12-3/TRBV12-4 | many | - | CASSLDRGSTDTQYF | TGTGCCAGCAGTTTAGACCGGGGGAGCACAGATACGCAGTATTTT
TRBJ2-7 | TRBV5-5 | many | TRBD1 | CASSLAEGGVYEQYF | TGTGCCAGCAGCTTGGCCGAAGGGGGCGTATACGAGCAGTACTTC
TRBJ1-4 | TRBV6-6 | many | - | CASSYSSREKLFF | TGTGCCAGCAGTTACTCGTCGCGGGAAAAACTGTTTTTT
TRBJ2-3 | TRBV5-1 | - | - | CASSHEGVHTDAQYF | TGCGCCAGCAGCCACGAGGGGGTCCACACAGATGCGCAGTATTTT
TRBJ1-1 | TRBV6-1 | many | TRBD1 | CASSPAGTVSLTEAFF | TGTGCCAGCAGTCCCGCCGGGACAGTATCCCTCACTGAAGCTTTCTTT
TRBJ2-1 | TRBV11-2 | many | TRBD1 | CASSPRQGSYNEQFF | TGTGCCAGCAGCCCGCGACAGGGTTCCTACAATGAGCAGTTCTTC
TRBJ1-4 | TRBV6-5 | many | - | CASSYTDGTNEKLFF | TGTGCCAGCAGTTACACCGACGGAACTAATGAAAAACTGTTTTTT
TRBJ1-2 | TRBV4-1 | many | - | CASSRPDIMYGYTF | TGCGCCAGCAGCCGCCCGGACATCATGTATGGCTACACCTTC
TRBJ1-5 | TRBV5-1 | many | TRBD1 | CASSLQGAYNQPQHF | TGCGCCAGCAGCTTACAGGGGGCGTACAATCAGCCCCAGCATTTT
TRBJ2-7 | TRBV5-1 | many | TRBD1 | CASRAGTGKGEQYF | TGCGCCAGCAGAGCCGGGACAGGGAAGGGAGAGCAGTACTTC
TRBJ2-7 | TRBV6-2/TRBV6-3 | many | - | CASSYPAGRNVYEQYF | TGTGCCAGCAGTTACCCAGCGGGTCGTAATGTCTACGAGCAGTACTTC
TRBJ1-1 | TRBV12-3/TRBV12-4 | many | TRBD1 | CASSFQGATIEAFF | TGTGCCAGCAGTTTCCAGGGGGCGACGATTGAAGCTTTCTTT
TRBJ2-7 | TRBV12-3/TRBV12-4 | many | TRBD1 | CASSQSRDRASYEQYF | TGTGCCAGCAGTCAGTCCCGGGACAGAGCTTCCTACGAGCAGTACTTC
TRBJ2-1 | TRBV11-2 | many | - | CASSSTSGSRPEQFF | TGTGCCAGCAGCTCGACATCGGGATCTAGACCCGAGCAGTTCTTC
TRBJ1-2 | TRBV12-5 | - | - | CASGTDTSNYGYTF | TGTGCTAGTGGTACCGATACTTCCAACTATGGCTACACCTTC
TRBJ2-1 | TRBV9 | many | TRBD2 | CASSQLAGDHNEQFF | TGTGCCAGCAGTCAACTAGCGGGAGATCATAATGAGCAGTTCTTC
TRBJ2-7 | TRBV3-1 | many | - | CASSQGDYEQYF | TGTGCCAGCAGCCAAGGGGACTACGAGCAGTACTTC
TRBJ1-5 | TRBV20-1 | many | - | CSATGAVANQPQHF | TGCAGTGCCACGGGGGCAGTCGCCAATCAGCCCCAGCATTTT
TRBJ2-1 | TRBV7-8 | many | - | CASSQLGIDEQFF | TGTGCCAGCAGCCAACTAGGGATTGATGAGCAGTTCTTC
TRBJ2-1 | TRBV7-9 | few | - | CASSRPAGLGHEQFF | TGTGCCAGCAGCCGCCCGGCGGGGCTCGGGCATGAGCAGTTCTTC
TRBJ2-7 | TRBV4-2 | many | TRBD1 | CASSQGGQLNYEQYF | TGTGCCAGCAGCCAAGGGGGACAGCTTAACTACGAGCAGTACTTC
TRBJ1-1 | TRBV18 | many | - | CASSRLRNTEAFF | TGTGCCAGCTCCCGGTTGAGGAACACTGAAGCTTTCTTT
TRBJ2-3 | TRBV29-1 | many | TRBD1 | CSVGDRGADTQYF | TGCAGCGTTGGAGACAGGGGGGCAGATACGCAGTATTTT
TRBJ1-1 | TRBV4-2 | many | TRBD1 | CASSPIGTGDVEAFF | TGTGCCAGCAGCCCTATAGGGACAGGGGATGTTGAAGCTTTCTTT
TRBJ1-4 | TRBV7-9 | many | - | CASSLGLGTNEKLFF | TGTGCCAGCAGCTTAGGGTTAGGAACTAATGAAAAACTGTTTTTT
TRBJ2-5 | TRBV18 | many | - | CASSPPGLETQYF | TGTGCCAGCTCACCGCCGGGCTTAGAGACCCAGTACTTC
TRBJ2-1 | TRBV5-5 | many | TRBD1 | CASSPGQVFDEQFF | TGTGCCAGCAGCCCTGGACAGGTTTTCGATGAGCAGTTCTTC
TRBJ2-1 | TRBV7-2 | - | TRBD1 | CASSREGQGNNEQFF | TGTGCCAGCAGCAGAGAGGGACAGGGGAACAATGAGCAGTTCTTC
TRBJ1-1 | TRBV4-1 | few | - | CASSREGGLREAFF | TGCGCCAGCAGCCGAGAGGGGGGGTTGCGTGAAGCTTTCTTT
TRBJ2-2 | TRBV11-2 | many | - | CASSEVGLNTGELFF | TGTGCCAGCAGCGAAGTAGGGTTAAACACCGGGGAGCTGTTTTTT
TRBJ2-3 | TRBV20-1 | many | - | CSAGQHTQYF | TGCAGTGCGGGTCAGCATACGCAGTATTTT
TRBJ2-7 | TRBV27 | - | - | CASSLMGAGYEQYF | TGTGCCAGCAGTTTAATGGGGGCTGGCTACGAGCAGTACTTC
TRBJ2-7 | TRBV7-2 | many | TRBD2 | CASSPTSFYEQYF | TGTGCCAGCAGCCCGACTAGCTTCTACGAGCAGTACTTC
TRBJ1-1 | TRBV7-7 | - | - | CASSLWMNTEAFF | TGTGCTAGCAGCTTATGGATGAACACTGAAGCTTTCTTT
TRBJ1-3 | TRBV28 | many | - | CASSTPGNTIYF | TGTGCCAGCAGTACCCCAGGAAACACCATATATTTT
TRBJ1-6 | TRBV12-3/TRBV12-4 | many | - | CASSFMANSPLHF | TGTGCCAGCAGTTTCATGGCGAATTCACCCCTCCACTTT
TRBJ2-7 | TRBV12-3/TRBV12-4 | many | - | CASSFNNGLQIYEQYF | TGTGCCAGCAGTTTTAACAACGGGCTCCAGATCTACGAGCAGTACTTC
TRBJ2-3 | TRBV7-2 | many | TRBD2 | CASSPQRGRDTQYF | TGTGCCAGCAGCCCTCAGCGGGGCAGAGATACGCAGTATTTT
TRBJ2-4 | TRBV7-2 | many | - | CASSPGVLAKNIQYF | TGTGCCAGCTCACCGGGTGTGCTAGCCAAAAACATTCAGTACTTC
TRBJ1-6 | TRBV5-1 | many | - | CASSEMGGGNSPLHF | TGCGCCAGCAGCGAGATGGGGGGGGGCAATTCACCCCTCCACTTT
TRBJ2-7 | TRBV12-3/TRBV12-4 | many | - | CASSRGTNRDQYF | TGTGCCAGCAGCAGAGGAACGAACAGGGATCAGTACTTC
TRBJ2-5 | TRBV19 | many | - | CASSIVSGETQYF | TGTGCCAGTAGTATAGTTAGTGGAGAGACCCAGTACTTC